This T cell receptor beta chain was recovered during a study of response to subunit inactivated influenza vaccine. A single record per CDR3 protein comes from TCRdb applying MiXCR to the RT-PCR reads. The table has hundreds of thousands of distinct CDR3 sequences, over 10% seen once. The length of the CDR3 is 22 residues. The J gene is TRBJ2-1, the V gene TRBV21-1; the table's TRBD2 call for D was not verified on the DNA. TRBV21-1 is an annotated pseudogene. The sequencing used PBMCs from blood, collected roughly 46 days after vaccination. The receptor was isolated from a man aged 50-60 years who received an inactivated influenza vaccine. CDR3 nucleotides: TGTGCCAGCAGCAAGCTCACAGGGCCGGGACTAGCGGGAGGAGGGGATAACAATGAGCAGTTCTTC. Its protein product is CASSKLTGPGLAGGGDNNEQFF.